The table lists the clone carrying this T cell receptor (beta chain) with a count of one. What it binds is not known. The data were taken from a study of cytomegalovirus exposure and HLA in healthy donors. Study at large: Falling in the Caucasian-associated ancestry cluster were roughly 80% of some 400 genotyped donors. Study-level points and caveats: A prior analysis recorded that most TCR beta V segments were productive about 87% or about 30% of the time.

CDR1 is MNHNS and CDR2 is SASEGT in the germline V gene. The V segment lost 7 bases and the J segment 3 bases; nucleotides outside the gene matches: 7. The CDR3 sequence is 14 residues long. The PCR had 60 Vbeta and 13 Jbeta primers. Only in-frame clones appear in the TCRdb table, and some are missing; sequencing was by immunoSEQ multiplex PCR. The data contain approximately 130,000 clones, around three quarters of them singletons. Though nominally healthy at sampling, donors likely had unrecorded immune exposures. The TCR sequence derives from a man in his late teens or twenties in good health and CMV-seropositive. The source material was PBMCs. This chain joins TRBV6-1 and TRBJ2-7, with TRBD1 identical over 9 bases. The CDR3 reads CASIRPGQGYEQYF. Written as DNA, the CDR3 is TGTGCCAGCATCCGACCGGGACAGGGCTACGAGCAGTACTTC.